This TCR beta chain was sequenced in a study of blood T cell repertoires in COVID-19. Whole-study context: There were acute and convalescent COVID-19 samples, and they came from the United States, Italy and Spain.

Some clones are missing from TCRdb's copy, which holds only in-frame ones; the method was immunoSEQ multiplex PCR. The data hold 150,000 to 200,000 clones, with 87% observed a single time. The germline V gene encodes CDR1 SGHTA and CDR2 FQGNSA. The CDR3 length is 13 residues. V lost 2 bases and J 6 bases, leaving 10 bases between the germline ends. The chain recombines TRBV7-2 with TRBJ1-2, with D maybe TRBD1 (5 bases). Sequenced sample: peripheral blood. The TCR was taken from a woman in her seventies with COVID-19, enrolled during active disease. Written as DNA, the CDR3 is TGTGCCAGCAGCTTAATGGGCAGGGATGGCTACACCTTC. Its translation: CASSLMGRDGYTF.